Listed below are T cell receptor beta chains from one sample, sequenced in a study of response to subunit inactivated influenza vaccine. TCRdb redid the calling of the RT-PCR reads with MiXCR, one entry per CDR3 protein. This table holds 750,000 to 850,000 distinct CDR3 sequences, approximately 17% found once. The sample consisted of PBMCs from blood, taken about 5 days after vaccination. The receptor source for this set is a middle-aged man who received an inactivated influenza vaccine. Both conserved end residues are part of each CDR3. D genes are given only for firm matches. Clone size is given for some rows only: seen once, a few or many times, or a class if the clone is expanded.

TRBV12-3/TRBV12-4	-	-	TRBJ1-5	TGTGCCAGCAGTCGTGGGGCAGGGAGTCAGCCCCAGCATTTT	CASSRGAGSQPQHF
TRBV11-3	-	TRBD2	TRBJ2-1	TGTGCCAGCAGTCGGACTAGCGGGGTAATGAATGAGCAGTTCTTC	CASSRTSGVMNEQFF
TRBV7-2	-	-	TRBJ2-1	TGTGCCAGCAGTACGGGCCCATCTTCCTACAATGAGCAGTTCTTC	CASSTGPSSYNEQFF
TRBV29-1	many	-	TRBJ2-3	TGCAGCGTTGATAAGGGGCGGACAGATACGCAGTATTTT	CSVDKGRTDTQYF
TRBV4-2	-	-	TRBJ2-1	TGTGCCAGCAGCCAAGTAACAGGGCCCTACAATGAGCAGTTCTTC	CASSQVTGPYNEQFF
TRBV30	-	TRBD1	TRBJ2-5	TGTGCCTGGAGTTTGACAGGGGGCTTGGAGACCCAGTACTTC	CAWSLTGGLETQYF
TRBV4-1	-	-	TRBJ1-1	TGCGCCAGCAGCCAAGATCCGAACTTCCAGCCGAACACTGAAGCTTTCTTT	CASSQDPNFQPNTEAFF
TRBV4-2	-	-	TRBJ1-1	TGTGCCAGCAGCCGGGACACCTACACTGAAGCTTTCTTT	CASSRDTYTEAFF
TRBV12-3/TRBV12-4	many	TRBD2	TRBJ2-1	TGTGCCAGCAGTCCCGGGCTAGCGGGGGGGCTCAATGAGCAGTTCTTC	CASSPGLAGGLNEQFF
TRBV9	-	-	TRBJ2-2	TGTGCCAGCAGCGTAGACGGGACGAACACCGGGGAGCTGTTTTTT	CASSVDGTNTGELFF
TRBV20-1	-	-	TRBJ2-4	TGCAGTGCACCCGTGGGGGGGCTGGACATTCAGTACTTC	CSAPVGGLDIQYF
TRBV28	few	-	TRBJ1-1	TGTGCCAGCAGTTTAGCGTCTCTGGGGGTAGCTTTCTTT	CASSLASLGVAFF
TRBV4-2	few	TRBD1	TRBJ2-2	TGTGCCAGCAGCCAAGTTATGGGACAGGGACTCTCCGGGGAGCTGTTTTTT	CASSQVMGQGLSGELFF
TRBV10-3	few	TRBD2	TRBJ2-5	TGTGCCATCAGGCCTAGCGGGCCTTCGGGGAGAGAGACCCAGTACTTC	CAIRPSGPSGRETQYF
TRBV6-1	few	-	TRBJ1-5	TGTGCCAGCAACGGGGGGGGAGGTCAGCCCCAGCATTTT	CASNGGGGQPQHF
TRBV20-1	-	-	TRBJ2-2	TGCAGTGCTAGAGATCCGGGCAGGGCCACCGGGGAGCTGTTTTTT	CSARDPGRATGELFF
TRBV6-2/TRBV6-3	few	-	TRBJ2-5	TGTGCCAGCAGTTACCAGGGACGCTGGGAGTACCAAGAGACCCAGTACTTC	CASSYQGRWEYQETQYF
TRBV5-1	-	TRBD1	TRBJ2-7	TGCGCCAGCAGCAAAAGGGACAGGGAGGGCGAGCAGTACTTC	CASSKRDREGEQYF
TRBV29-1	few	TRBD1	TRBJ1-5	TGCAGCGACCCACAGGGGTCCAGCAATCAGCCCCAGCATTTT	CSDPQGSSNQPQHF
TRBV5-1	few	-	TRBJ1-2	TGCGCCAGCAGTTACGAATCCTTTAACTATGGCTACACCTTC	CASSYESFNYGYTF